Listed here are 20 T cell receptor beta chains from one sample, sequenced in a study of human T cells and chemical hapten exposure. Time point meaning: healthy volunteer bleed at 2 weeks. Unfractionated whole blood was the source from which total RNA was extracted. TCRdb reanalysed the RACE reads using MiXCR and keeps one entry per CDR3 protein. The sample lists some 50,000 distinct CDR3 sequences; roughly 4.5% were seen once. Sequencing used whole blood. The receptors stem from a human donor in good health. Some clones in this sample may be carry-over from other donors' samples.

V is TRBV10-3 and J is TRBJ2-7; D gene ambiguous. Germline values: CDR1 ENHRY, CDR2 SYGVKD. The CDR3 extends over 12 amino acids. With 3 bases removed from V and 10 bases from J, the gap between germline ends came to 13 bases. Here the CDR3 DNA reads TGTGCCATCAGTGACAGTAAGTTGGTCCAGTACTTC. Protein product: CAISDSKLVQYF.

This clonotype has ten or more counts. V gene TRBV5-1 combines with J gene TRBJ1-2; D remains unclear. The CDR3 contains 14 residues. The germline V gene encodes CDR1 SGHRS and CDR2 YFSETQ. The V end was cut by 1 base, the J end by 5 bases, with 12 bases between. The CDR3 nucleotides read TGCGCCAGCAGCTTGATTAATGAGCAGTATGGCTACACCTTC. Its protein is CASSLINEQYGYTF.

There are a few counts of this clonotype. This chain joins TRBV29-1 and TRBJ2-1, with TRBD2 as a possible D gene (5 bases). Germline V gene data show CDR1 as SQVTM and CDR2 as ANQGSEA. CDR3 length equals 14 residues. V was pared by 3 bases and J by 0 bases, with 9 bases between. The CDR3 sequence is CSVDRGFSYNEQFF. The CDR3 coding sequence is TGCAGCGTTGATAGAGGGTTCTCCTACAATGAGCAGTTCTTC.

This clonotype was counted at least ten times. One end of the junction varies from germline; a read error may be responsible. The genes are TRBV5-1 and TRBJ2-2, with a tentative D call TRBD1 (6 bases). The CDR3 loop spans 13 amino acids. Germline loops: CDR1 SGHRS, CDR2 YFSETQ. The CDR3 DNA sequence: TGCGCCTGCAGGGGTGAAGACACCGGGGAGCTGTTTTTT. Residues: CACRGEDTGELFF. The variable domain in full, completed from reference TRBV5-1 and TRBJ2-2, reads KAGVTQTPRYLIKTRGQQVTLSCSPISGHRSVSWYQQTPGQGLQFLFEYFSETQRNKGNFPGRFSGRQFSNSRSEMNVSTLELGDSALYLCACRGEDTGELFFGEGSRLTVL.

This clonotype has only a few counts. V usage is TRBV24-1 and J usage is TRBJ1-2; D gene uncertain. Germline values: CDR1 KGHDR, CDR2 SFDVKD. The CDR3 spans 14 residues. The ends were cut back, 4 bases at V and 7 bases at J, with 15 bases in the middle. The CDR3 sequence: CATSDPGRTRGYTF. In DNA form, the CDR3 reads TGTGCCACCAGTGACCCCGGACGTACGCGTGGCTACACCTTC.

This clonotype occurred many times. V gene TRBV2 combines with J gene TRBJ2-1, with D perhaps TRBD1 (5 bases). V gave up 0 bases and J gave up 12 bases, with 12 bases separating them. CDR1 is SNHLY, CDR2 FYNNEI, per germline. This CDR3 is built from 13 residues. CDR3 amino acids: CASSEAHQGWQFF. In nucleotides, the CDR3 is TGTGCCAGCAGTGAAGCTCACCAGGGCTGGCAGTTCTTC. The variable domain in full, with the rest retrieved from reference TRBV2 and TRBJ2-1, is EPEVTQTPSHQVTQMGQEVILRCVPISNHLYFYWYRQILGQKVEFLVSFYNNEISEKSEIFDDQFSVERPDGSNFTLKIRSTKLEDSAMYFCASSEAHQGWQFFGPGTRLTVL.

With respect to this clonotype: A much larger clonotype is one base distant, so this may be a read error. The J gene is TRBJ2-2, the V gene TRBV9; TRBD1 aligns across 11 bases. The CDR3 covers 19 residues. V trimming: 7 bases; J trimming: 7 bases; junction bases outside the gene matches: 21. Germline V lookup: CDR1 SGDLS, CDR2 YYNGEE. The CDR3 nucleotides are TGTGCCAGCCGCCCCCCCCAGGATGGGACAGGGGGGATCTACGGGGAGCTGTTTTTT. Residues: CASRPPQDGTGGIYGELFF.

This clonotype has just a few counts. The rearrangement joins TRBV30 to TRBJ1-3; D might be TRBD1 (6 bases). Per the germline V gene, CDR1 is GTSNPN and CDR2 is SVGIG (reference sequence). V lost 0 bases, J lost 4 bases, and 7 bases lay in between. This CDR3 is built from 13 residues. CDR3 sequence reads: CAWSVQGGNTIYF. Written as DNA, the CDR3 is TGTGCCTGGAGTGTACAGGGAGGAAACACCATATATTTT. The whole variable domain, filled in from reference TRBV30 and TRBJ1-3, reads SQTIHQWPATLVQPVGSPLSLECTVEGTSNPNLYWYRQAAGRGLQLLFYSVGIGQISSEVPQNLSASRPQDRQFILSSKKLLLSDSGFYLCAWSVQGGNTIYFGEGSWLTVV.

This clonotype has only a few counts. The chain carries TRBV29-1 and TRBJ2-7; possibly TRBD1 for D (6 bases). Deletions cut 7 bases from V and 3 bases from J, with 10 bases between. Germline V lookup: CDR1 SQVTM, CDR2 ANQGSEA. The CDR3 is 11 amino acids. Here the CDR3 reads CSGSRGYEQYF. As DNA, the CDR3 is TGCAGCGGTTCCAGGGGCTACGAGCAGTACTTC.

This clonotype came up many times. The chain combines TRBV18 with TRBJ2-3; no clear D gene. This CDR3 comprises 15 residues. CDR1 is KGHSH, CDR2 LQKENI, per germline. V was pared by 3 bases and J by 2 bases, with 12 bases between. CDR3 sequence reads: CASSPGQLFTDTQYF. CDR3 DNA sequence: TGTGCCAGCTCACCGGGTCAGTTGTTCACAGATACGCAGTATTTT.

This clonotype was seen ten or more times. The CDR3 reads CASSLGTGRYNEQFF. DNA for the CDR3: TGTGCCAGCAGCCTAGGGACAGGCCGCTACAATGAGCAGTTCTTC. The chain uses TRBV7-2 and TRBJ2-1, with 8 bases matching TRBD1. Trimming at V came to 5 bases and at J to 3 bases, leaving 6 bases not matched to a gene. The germline CDR1 and CDR2 sequences are SGHTA and FQGNSA. The CDR3 runs to 15 residues.

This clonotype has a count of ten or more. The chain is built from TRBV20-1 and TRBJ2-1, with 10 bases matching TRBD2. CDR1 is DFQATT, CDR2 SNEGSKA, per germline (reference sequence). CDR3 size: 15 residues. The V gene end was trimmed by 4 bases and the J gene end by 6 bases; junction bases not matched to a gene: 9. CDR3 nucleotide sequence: TGCAGTGCTACGCGCAGCGGGAGGGCCGGCAATGAGCAGTTCTTC. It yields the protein CSATRSGRAGNEQFF.

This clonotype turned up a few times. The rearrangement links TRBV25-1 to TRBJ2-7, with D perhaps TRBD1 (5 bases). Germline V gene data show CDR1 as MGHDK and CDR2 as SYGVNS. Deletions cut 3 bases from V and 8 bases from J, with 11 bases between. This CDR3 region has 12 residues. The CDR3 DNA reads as TGTGCCAGCAGTGACAGGGTCTATAAGCAGTACTTC. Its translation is CASSDRVYKQYF.

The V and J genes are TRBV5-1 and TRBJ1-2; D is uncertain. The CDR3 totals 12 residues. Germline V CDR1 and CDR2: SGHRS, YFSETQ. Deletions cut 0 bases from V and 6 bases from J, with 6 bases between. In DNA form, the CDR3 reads TGCGCCAGCAGCTTGGAGAGCGATGGCTACACCTTC. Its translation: CASSLESDGYTF.

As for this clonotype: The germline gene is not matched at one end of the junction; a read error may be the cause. The CDR3 DNA sequence: TGTGCCAGCAGCCAAGACCCGACTAGGCCGTCGGTCTTC. Its protein is CASSQDPTRPSVF. This chain links TRBV3-1 with TRBJ2-1, with D possibly being TRBD2 (6 bases). The germline gives CDR1 LGHDT, CDR2 YNNKEL (reference sequence). The length of the CDR3 is 13 residues.

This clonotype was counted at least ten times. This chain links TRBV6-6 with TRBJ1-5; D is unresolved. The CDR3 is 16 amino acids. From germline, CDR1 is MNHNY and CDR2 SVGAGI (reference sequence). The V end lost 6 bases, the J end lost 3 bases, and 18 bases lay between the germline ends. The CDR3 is CASSLYTPSPNQPQHF. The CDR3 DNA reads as TGTGCCAGCAGCCTGTATACACCTAGCCCCAATCAGCCCCAGCATTTT.

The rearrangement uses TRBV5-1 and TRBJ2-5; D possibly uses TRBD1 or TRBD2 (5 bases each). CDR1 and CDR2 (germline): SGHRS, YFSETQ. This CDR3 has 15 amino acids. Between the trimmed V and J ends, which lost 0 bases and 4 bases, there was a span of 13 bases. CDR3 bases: TGCGCCAGCAGCTTGGAAGGGGAGATAGTAGAGACCCAGTACTTC. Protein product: CASSLEGEIVETQYF.

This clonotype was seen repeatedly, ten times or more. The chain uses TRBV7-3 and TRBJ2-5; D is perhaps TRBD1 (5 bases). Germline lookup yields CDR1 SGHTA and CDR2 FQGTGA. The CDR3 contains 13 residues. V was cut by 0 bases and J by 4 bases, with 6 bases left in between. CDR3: CASSLTGVETQYF. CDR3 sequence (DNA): TGTGCCAGCAGCTTAACAGGGGTAGAGACCCAGTACTTC.

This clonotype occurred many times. The CDR3 is CSAALAGFSTDTQYF. CDR3 coding DNA: TGCAGTGCCGCCTTGGCGGGATTTAGCACAGATACGCAGTATTTT. The rearrangement uses TRBV20-1 and TRBJ2-3, with D tentatively TRBD2 (6 bases). Between the trimmed V and J ends, which lost 6 bases and 0 bases, there was a span of 16 bases. Germline V gene sequence: CDR1 DFQATT, CDR2 SNEGSKA (reference sequence). The CDR3 runs to 15 residues.

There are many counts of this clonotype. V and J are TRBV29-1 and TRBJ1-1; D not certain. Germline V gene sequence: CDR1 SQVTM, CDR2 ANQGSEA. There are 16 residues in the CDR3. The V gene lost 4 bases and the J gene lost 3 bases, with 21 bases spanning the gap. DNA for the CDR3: TGCAGCGTTGTAGGGCCAGATCCCTTTGTGGACACTGAAGCTTTCTTT. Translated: CSVVGPDPFVDTEAFF.